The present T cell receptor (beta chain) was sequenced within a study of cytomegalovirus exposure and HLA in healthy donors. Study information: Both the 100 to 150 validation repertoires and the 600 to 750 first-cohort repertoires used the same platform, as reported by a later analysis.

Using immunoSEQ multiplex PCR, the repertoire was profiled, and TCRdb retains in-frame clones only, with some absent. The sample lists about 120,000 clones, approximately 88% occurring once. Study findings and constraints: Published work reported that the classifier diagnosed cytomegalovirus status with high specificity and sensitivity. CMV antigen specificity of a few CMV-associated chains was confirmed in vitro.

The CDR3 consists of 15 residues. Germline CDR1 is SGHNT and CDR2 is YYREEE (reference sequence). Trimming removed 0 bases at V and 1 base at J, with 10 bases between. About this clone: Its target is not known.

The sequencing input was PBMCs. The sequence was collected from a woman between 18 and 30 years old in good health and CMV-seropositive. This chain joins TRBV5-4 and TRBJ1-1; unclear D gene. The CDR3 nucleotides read TGTGCCAGCAGCTTGGCAATTCTAGGGAACACTGAAGCTTTCTTT. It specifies CASSLAILGNTEAFF.